This T cell receptor (beta chain) was recorded in a study of early T cells in non-severe SARS-CoV-2 infection. The trim removed 1 base at V and 7 bases at J, leaving 4 bases unmatched. Germline V CDR1 and CDR2: SGHTA, FQGNSA. CDR3 length: 14 residues. TCRdb independently ran MiXCR on the 5' RACE reads; one entry per CDR3 protein. Of 100,000 to 150,000 distinct CDR3 sequences listed, under 15% are singletons. This TCR was sampled from an adult who was a healthcare worker with PCR-confirmed SARS-CoV-2 infection or an uninfected control (not recorded which). V and J are TRBV7-2 and TRBJ1-2; 9 nucleotides align to TRBD1. The specimen sequenced was whole blood. The CDR3 DNA reads TGTGCCAGCAGCTTAGACGGACAGGGGATTGGCTACACCTTC. Its protein product is CASSLDGQGIGYTF.